The source of this T cell receptor (beta chain) is a study of T cells in Graves' hyperthyroidism and ophthalmopathy. Study-wide results and limits: Most clonotypes that expanded in the thyroid above 0.001 also showed up in blood.

In germline, CDR1 is SGHDN, CDR2 FVKESK. The V end lost 1 base, the J end lost 5 bases, and 8 bases lay between the germline ends. The CDR3 is 14 residues long. With respect to this clonotype: The target antigen is unknown.

TCR beta CDR3 region amplification was performed from RNA transcripts. The HTBI primer set served for first-round RT-PCR of the TCR CDR3. TCRdb itself ran the multiplex PCR reads through MiXCR, one entry per CDR3 protein. Counted here are about 350,000 distinct CDR3 sequences, 11% to 15% occurring once; the ten biggest clones make up approximately 25%. Sequenced material: blood. V is TRBV14 and J is TRBJ2-2; D call uncertain. This TCR came from a woman aged 25 to 39 with Graves' hyperthyroidism. CDR3 sequence: CASSQVSVTGELFF. The CDR3 DNA follows: TGTGCCAGCAGCCAAGTGTCGGTGACCGGGGAGCTGTTTTTT.